This paragraph covers one TCR beta chain sequence. This clonotype has ten or more counts. Its binding antigen is unknown. No much larger clonotype is one base removed from it; base qualities were not supplied. The data belong to a study of CD8 T cells in ankylosing spondylitis (dated by TCRdb to between 2016 and 2019). Regarding the complete study: To find TCR variants linked to disease, the study profiled T cell receptor beta repertoires in ankylosing spondylitis patients and healthy donors. In total, the full study cohort was made up of approximately 99 healthy donors and approximately 27 ankylosing spondylitis patients. Peripheral blood was sampled, and synovial fluid was additionally collected from ankylosing spondylitis patients.

The listed sequencing device is Illumina HiSeq 2500. Quantitative 5'-RACE with molecular barcodes was the method used to prepare the TCR beta libraries. The study's own analysis went as follows. A new computational method, built on a probabilistic model of VDJ rearrangement, was used to identify disease-linked TCR variants. TCRdb handled the public reads itself, with Q25 trimming in fastp and clone calling in MiXCR, and kept productive beta chains. Each entry is one CDR3 protein sequence, shown with its most common DNA and genes. What appears here as the V and J calls and clone size reflects TCRdb's work, not the paper's. In this sample the table shows 800,000 to 900,000 distinct CDR3 sequences, 12% of which occur a single time. 0.51% of the sample goes to the ten largest clones. The CDR3, from cysteine to phenylalanine, totals 15 residues. The kept DNA is CDR3 alone, 45 bases in frame from the first base. A distance of 14 bases separates the germline ends of V and J, which lose 6 bases and 2 bases respectively. In the germline V gene (reference sequence), CDR1 corresponds to DFQATT and CDR2 to SNEGSKA.

The paper's findings and limits, for the study overall: Some motif variants were previously reported in synovial fluid and blood of reactive arthritis patients, suggesting common disease-initiation mechanisms. The disease-linked clones showed a CD8+ phenotype and occurred at relatively low frequencies in peripheral blood. A TCR beta motif of several highly homologous amino acid variants appeared characteristic of blood from ankylosing spondylitis patients. Significant enrichment of the disease-linked clones was reported in matched synovial fluid samples from ankylosing spondylitis patients.

The chain joins TRBV20-1 to TRBJ1-6, with a weak D call of TRBD1 (6 bases match). The sequence was collected from a male donor with ankylosing spondylitis. Sequencing was performed on blood, either unsorted or a sorted T cell fraction (not recorded which). CDR3 loop: CSATRGAPYNSPLHF. The sequenced DNA: TGCAGTGCCACACGGGGGGCCCCCTATAATTCACCCCTCCACTTT.